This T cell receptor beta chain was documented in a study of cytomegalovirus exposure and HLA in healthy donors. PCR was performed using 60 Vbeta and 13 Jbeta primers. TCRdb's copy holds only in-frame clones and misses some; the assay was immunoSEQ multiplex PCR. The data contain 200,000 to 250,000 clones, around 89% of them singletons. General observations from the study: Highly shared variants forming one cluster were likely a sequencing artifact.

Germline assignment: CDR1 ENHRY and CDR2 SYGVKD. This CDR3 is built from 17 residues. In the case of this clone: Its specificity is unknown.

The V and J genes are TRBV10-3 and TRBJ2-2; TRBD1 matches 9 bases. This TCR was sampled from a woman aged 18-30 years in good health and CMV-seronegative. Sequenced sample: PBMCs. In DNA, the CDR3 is TGTCGGAGGGGGGACAGGGTAAGGGTGCGAAACCCCGGGGAGCTGTTTTTT. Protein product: CRRGDRVRVRNPGELFF.